These 5 T cell receptor beta chains came from one sample sequenced in a study of blood T cell repertoires in COVID-19. The repertoire was sequenced with immunoSEQ multiplex PCR; TCRdb's copy has only in-frame clones and lacks some. The repertoire holds over 250,000 clones, 80% to 90% seen once, with around 13% in the top ten. Sequencing was carried out using peripheral blood. The receptors derive from a woman in her 70s with COVID-19, enrolled during active disease.

The V and J genes are TRBV28 and TRBJ1-6; 9 bases are shared with TRBD1. The germline CDR1 and CDR2 sequences are MDHEN and SYDVKM. CDR3 length: 15 amino acids. Trimming took 8 bases from V and 7 from J; bases not matched to a gene: 9. The CDR3, as DNA: TGTGCCAGCCATCCTTCGGGACAGGGAAATTCACCCCTCCACTTT. This translates into CASHPSGQGNSPLHF. The whole variable domain, filled in from reference TRBV28 and TRBJ1-6, reads DVKVTQSSRYLVKRTGEKVFLECVQDMDHENMFWYRQDPGLGLRLIYFSYDVKMKEKGDIPEGYSVSREKKERFSLILESASTNQTSMYLCASHPSGQGNSPLHFGNGTRLTVT.

The CDR3 reads CASSTLGTELNEKLFF. CDR3 bases: TGTGCCAGCAGTACCCTCGGGACAGAGCTTAATGAAAAACTGTTTTTT. The chain couples TRBV28 to TRBJ1-4; 7 bases fit TRBD1. Trimming at V came to 5 bases and at J to 4 bases, leaving 10 bases not matched to a gene. The CDR3 loop spans 16 amino acids. CDR1 is MDHEN, CDR2 SYDVKM, per germline. Looking up the rest from reference TRBV28 and TRBJ1-4 gives the full variable domain: DVKVTQSSRYLVKRTGEKVFLECVQDMDHENMFWYRQDPGLGLRLIYFSYDVKMKEKGDIPEGYSVSREKKERFSLILESASTNQTSMYLCASSTLGTELNEKLFFGSGTQLSVL.

The gene calls are TRBV29-1 and TRBJ2-3; 14 positions agree with TRBD2. CDR3 length equals 16 residues. CDR1 and CDR2 from the germline V gene are SQVTM and ANQGSEA. With 1 base clipped from V and 5 bases from J, the junction kept 5 bases outside the gene matches. The CDR3 loop is CSVEGSTSGGGDTQYF. The CDR3 bases are TGCAGCGTTGAAGGTTCGACTAGCGGGGGGGGAGATACGCAGTATTTT.

This clone has just one count. The chain uses TRBV6-5 and TRBJ2-7; weak D call: TRBD2 (5 bases). Germline V lookup: CDR1 MNHEY, CDR2 SVGAGI. This CDR3 has 13 amino acids. Trimming shortened V by 7 bases and J by 2 bases, and 12 bases separated the two germline ends. The CDR3 region has the DNA TGTGCCAGCACCAGTGGACTTGCCTACGAGCAGTACTTC. Translation: CASTSGLAYEQYF.

This chain joins TRBV6-6 and TRBJ2-3, with D possibly TRBD2 on 6 matching bases. Germline-derived CDR1 and CDR2 are MNHNY and SVGAGI (reference sequence). The CDR3 totals 14 residues. V was shortened by 2 bases and J by 5 bases, with 11 bases between the two germline ends. The CDR3 DNA follows: TGTGCCAGCAGTTACAAAGCAGCGGGAGATACGCAGTATTTT. Translating it yields CASSYKAAGDTQYF.